Each of the 8 T cell receptor beta chains below was sequenced from the same sample in a study of regulatory T cells in long-lasting Graves disease. Time point of the sample: persistent/refractory GD, antithyroid drugs over 5 years with positive TRAb. Following extraction of RNA from PBMCs, that RNA was used to make the TCR library. Libraries of TCR beta came from iRepertoire HTBI primers plus Arm-PCR of CDR3 regions. Using its own MiXCR run on the multiplex PCR reads, TCRdb lists one record per CDR3 protein. In the table there are roughly 450,000 distinct CDR3 sequences, 20% to 25% of which are singletons. The sample in question was peripheral blood mononuclear cells (PBMCs), obtained when the disease was refractory, from a patient treated with antithyroid drugs. Every receptor here comes from a female donor with Graves disease.

The chain combines TRBV7-2 with TRBJ2-4, with 7 bases that match TRBD2. Germline CDR1 and CDR2: SGHTA and FQGNSA. J gave up 8 bases and V 0 bases, and 4 bases lay outside the gene matches. This CDR3 comprises 14 residues. The CDR3 reads CASSLAGGLDIQYF. CDR3 in DNA: TGTGCCAGCAGCTTAGCGGGAGGGTTGGACATTCAGTACTTC.

This clonotype was found a few times. CDR3 DNA sequence: TGTGCCAGCAGTTTAGGGCCAGGGGGTAGTTCTGAAGCTTTCTTT. It translates to CASSLGPGGSSEAFF. The chain links TRBV28 to TRBJ1-1, with TRBD1 identical over 7 bases. This CDR3 contains 15 residues. With 2 bases clipped from V and 6 bases from J, the junction kept 9 bases outside the gene matches. CDR1 and CDR2 (germline): MDHEN, SYDVKM.

Of note for this clonotype: A read error may explain this, as a much larger clone is one base away. The rearrangement links TRBV20-1 to TRBJ1-1; TRBD1 matches 7 bases. CDR1 is DFQATT and CDR2 is SNEGSKA in the germline V gene (reference sequence). CDR3 size: 13 residues. CDR3 nucleotide sequence: TGCAGTCCTAGAAGTCAGGGGGGCACTGAAGCTTTCTTT. This encodes CSPRSQGGTEAFF.

This clonotype was recorded once. The chain links TRBV7-2 to TRBJ2-7; 10 nucleotides align to TRBD1. Matching the DNA end better, TRBJ2-5 makes the J call doubtful. CDR3 size: 17 residues. In germline, CDR1 is SGHTA, CDR2 FQGNSA. This chain's CDR3 is CASSLALWTGGNETQYF. The CDR3 DNA reads as TGTGCCAGCAGCTTAGCGCTGTGGACAGGGGGTAATGAGACCCAGTACTTC.

Regarding this clonotype: Since a much larger clone is just one base distant, this may be a read error. J is TRBJ1-2 and V is TRBV5-5, with 7 bases fitting TRBD1. The CDR3 extends over 16 amino acids. Looked up from germline, CDR1 is SGHKS and CDR2 is YYEKEE (reference sequence). The CDR3 DNA reads TGTGTCAGCAGCGCTTACAGGCAGGGGGGAACCTATGGCTACACCTTC. Translated: CVSSAYRQGGTYGYTF.

There are many counts of this clonotype. The chain couples TRBV7-2 to TRBJ1-6, with a possible D match to TRBD1 (5 bases). Trimming shortened V by 5 bases and J by 9 bases, and 11 bases separated the two germline ends. The CDR3 runs to 13 residues. Germline-derived CDR1 and CDR2 are SGHTA and FQGNSA. Here the CDR3 DNA reads TGTGCCAGCAGCGGGCGGGGGTCTTCACCCCTCCACTTT. This sequence encodes CASSGRGSSPLHF.

The chain uses TRBV29-1 and TRBJ1-2, with D maybe TRBD1 (6 bases). Trimming stripped 7 bases from V and 1 base from J, with 19 bases between. The germline V gene encodes CDR1 SQVTM and CDR2 ANQGSEA. The length of the CDR3 is 15 residues. The CDR3 spells CSAEGGGPNNYGYTF. The CDR3 nucleotides read TGCAGCGCCGAAGGGGGTGGGCCGAATAACTATGGCTACACCTTC.

This clonotype was found many times. The chain couples TRBV28 to TRBJ2-1; 7 nucleotides agree with TRBD2. J was trimmed by 8 bases and V by 6 bases; bases with no gene match: 4. CDR3 length equals 12 residues. Germline assignment: CDR1 MDHEN and CDR2 SYDVKM. This CDR3 reads CASSLRGDEQFF. Here the CDR3 DNA reads TGTGCCAGCAGCCTCCGGGGGGATGAGCAGTTCTTC.